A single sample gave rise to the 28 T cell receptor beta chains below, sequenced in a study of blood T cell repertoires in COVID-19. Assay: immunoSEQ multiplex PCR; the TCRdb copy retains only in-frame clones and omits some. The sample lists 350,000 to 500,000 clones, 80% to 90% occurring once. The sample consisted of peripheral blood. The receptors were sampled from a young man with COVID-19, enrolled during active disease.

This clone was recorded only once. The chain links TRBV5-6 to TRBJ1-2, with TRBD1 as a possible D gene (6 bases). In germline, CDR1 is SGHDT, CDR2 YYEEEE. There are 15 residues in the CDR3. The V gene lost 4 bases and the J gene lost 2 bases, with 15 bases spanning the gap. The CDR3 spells CASSEDRLANYGYTF. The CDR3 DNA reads TGTGCCAGCAGCGAGGACAGACTCGCCAACTATGGCTACACCTTC.

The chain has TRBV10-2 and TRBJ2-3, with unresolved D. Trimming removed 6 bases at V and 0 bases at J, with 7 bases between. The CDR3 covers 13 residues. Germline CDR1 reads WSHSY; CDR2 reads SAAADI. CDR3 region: CASRAPSTDTQYF. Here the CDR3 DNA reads TGCGCCAGCAGGGCTCCTAGCACAGATACGCAGTATTTT.

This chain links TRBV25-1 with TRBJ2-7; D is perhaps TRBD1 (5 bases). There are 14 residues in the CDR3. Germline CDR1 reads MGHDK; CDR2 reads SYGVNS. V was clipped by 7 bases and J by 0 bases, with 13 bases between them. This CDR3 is CASKLQETSYEQYF. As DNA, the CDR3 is TGTGCCAGCAAATTACAGGAAACCTCCTACGAGCAGTACTTC.

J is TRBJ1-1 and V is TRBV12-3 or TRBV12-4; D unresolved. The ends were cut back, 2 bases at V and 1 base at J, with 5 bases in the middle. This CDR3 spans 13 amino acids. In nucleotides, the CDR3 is TGTGCCAGCAGTTTACGGGAGAACACTGAAGCTTTCTTT. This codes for CASSLRENTEAFF.

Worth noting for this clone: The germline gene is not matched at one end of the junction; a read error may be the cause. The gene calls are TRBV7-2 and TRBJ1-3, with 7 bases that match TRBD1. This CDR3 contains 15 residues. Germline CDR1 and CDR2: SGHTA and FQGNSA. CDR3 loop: CASSLEGQGGRLSSF. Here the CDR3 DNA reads TGTGCCAGCAGCTTAGAAGGGCAGGGGGGAAGGTTATCGAGTTTT.

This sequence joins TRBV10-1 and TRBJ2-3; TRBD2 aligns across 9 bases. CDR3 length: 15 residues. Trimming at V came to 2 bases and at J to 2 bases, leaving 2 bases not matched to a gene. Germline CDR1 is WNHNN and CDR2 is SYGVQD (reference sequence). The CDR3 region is CASSEASGVTDTQYF. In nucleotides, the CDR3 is TGCGCCAGCAGTGAGGCTAGCGGGGTCACAGATACGCAGTATTTT.

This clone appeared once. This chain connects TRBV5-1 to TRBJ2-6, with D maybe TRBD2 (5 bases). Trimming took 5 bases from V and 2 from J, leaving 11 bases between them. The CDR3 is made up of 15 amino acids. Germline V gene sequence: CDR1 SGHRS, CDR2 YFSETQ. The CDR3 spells CASRDTSPGANVLTF. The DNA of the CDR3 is TGCGCCAGCAGGGATACTAGTCCTGGGGCCAACGTCCTGACTTTC.

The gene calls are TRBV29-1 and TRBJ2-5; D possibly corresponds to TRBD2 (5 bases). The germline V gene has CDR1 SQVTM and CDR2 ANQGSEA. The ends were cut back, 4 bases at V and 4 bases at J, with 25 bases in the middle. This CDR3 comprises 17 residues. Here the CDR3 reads CSVVRWGVREIGETQYF. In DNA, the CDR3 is TGCAGCGTTGTAAGATGGGGAGTAAGGGAAATTGGAGAGACCCAGTACTTC.

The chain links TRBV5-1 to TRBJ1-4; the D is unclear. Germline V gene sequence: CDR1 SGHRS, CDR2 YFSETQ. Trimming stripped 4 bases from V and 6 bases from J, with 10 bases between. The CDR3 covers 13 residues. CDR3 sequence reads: CASSHWGDEKLFF. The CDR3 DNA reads TGCGCCAGCAGCCATTGGGGAGATGAAAAACTGTTTTTT. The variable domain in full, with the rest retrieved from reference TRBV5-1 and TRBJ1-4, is KAGVTQTPRYLIKTRGQQVTLSCSPISGHRSVSWYQQTPGQGLQFLFEYFSETQRNKGNFPGRFSGRQFSNSRSEMNVSTLELGDSALYLCASSHWGDEKLFFGSGTQLSVL.

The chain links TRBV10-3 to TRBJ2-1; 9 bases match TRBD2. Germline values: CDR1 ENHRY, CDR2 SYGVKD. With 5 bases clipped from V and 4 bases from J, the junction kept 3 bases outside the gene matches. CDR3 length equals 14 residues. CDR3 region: CAISRTSEYNEQFF. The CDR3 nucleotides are TGTGCCATCAGTCGGACTAGCGAGTACAATGAGCAGTTCTTC.

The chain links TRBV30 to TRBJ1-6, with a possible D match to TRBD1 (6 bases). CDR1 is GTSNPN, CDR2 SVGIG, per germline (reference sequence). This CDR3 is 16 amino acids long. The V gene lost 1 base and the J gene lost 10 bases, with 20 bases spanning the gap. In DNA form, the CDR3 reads TGTGCCTGGAGTGGATCGGGTGGGAGGGGGGAATCACCCCTCCACTTT. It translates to CAWSGSGGRGESPLHF.

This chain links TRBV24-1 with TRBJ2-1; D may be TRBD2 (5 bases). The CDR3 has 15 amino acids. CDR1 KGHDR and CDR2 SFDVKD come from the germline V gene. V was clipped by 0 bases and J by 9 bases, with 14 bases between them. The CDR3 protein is CATSDLDFTRGEQFF. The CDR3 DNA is TGTGCCACCAGTGATTTGGACTTTACTAGAGGTGAGCAGTTCTTC.

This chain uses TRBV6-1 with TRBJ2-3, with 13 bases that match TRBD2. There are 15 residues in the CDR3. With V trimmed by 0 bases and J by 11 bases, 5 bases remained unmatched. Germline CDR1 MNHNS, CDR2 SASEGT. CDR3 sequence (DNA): TGTGCCAGCAGTGAAGCCTGGACTAGCGGGAGCGTGCAGTATTTT. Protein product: CASSEAWTSGSVQYF.

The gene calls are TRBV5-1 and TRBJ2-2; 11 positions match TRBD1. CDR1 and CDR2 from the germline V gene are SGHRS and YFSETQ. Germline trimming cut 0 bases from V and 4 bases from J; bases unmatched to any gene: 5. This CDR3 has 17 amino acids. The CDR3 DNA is TGCGCCAGCAGCTTGGGGACAGGGGGCGCGAGCACCGGGGAGCTGTTTTTT. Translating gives CASSLGTGGASTGELFF.

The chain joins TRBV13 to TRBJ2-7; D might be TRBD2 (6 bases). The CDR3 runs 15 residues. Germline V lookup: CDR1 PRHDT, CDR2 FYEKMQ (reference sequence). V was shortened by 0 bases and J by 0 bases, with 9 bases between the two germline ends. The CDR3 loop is CASSLGHGSSYEQYF. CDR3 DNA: TGTGCCAGCAGCTTAGGGCACGGGAGCTCCTACGAGCAGTACTTC. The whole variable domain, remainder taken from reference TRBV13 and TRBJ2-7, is AAGVIQSPRHLIKEKRETATLKCYPIPRHDTVYWYQQGPGQDPQFLISFYEKMQSDKGSIPDRFSAQQFSDYHSELNMSSLELGDSALYFCASSLGHGSSYEQYFGPGTRLTVT.

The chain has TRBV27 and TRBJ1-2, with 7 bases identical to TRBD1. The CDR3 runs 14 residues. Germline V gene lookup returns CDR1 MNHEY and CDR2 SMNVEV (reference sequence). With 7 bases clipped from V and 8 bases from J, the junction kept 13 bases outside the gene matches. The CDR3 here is CASKGAGKGLGYTF. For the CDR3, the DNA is TGTGCCAGCAAGGGGGCAGGGAAAGGGCTAGGCTACACCTTC.

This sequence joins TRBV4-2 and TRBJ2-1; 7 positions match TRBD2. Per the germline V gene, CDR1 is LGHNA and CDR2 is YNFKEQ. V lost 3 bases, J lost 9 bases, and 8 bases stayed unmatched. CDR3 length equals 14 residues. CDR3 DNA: TGTGCCAGCAGCCATCCTACTAGCGAGGGTGAGCAGTTCTTC. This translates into CASSHPTSEGEQFF.

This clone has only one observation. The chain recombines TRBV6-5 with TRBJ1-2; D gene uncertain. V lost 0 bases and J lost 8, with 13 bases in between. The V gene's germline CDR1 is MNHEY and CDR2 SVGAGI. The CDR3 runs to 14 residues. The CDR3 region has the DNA TGTGCCAGCAGTTACTCGAATTGGCAAAACGGCTACACCTTC. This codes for CASSYSNWQNGYTF.

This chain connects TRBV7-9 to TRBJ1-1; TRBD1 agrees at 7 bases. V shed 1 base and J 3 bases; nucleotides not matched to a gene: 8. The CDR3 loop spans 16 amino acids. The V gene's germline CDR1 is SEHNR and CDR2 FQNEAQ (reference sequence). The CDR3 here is CASSLGLDRADTEAFF. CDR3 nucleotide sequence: TGTGCCAGCAGCTTAGGCTTAGACAGGGCGGACACTGAAGCTTTCTTT.

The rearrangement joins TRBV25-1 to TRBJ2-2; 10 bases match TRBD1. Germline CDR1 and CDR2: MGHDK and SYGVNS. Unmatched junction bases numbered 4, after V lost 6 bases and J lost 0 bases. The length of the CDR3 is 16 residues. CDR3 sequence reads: CASSRQGATNTGELFF. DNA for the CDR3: TGTGCCAGCAGCAGACAGGGGGCAACGAACACCGGGGAGCTGTTTTTT.

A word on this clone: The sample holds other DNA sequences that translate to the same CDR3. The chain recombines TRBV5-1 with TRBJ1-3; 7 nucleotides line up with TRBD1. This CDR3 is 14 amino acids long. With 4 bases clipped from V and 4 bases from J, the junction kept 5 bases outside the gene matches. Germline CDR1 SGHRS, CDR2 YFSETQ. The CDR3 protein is CASSPGTDGNTIYF. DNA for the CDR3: TGCGCCAGCAGCCCCGGGACAGACGGAAACACCATATATTTT.

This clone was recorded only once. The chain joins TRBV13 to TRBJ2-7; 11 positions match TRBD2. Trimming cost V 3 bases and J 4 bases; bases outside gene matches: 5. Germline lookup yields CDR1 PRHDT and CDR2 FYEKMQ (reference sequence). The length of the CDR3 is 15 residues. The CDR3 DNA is TGTGCCAGCAGCTTCCTCTCTAGCGGGAGGTACGAGCAGTACTTC. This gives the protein CASSFLSSGRYEQYF.

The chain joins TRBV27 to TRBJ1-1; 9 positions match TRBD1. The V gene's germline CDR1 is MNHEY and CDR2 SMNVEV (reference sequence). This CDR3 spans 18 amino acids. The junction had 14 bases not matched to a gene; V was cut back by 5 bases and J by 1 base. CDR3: CASSLIPMGTGWNTEAFF. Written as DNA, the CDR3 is TGTGCCAGCAGTCTAATCCCAATGGGGACAGGGTGGAACACTGAAGCTTTCTTT.

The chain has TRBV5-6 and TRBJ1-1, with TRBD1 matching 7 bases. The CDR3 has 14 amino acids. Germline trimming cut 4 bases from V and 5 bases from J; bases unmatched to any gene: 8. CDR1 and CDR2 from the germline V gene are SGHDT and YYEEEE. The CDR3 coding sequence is TGTGCCAGCAGCCGTTCCGACAGGGAGACTGAAGCTTTCTTT. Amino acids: CASSRSDRETEAFF.

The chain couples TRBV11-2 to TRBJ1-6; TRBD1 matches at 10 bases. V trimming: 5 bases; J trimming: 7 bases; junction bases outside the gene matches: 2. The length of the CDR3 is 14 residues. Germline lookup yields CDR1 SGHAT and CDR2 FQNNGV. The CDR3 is CASSRGQGNSPLHF. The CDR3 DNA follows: TGTGCCAGCAGCCGGGGACAGGGGAATTCACCCCTCCACTTT.

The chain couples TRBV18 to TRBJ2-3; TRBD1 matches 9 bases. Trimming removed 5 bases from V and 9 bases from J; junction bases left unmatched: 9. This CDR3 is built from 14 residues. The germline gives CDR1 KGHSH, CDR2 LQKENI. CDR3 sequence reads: CASSAGTGKDTQYF. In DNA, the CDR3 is TGTGCCAGCTCAGCCGGGACAGGGAAGGACACGCAGTATTTT.

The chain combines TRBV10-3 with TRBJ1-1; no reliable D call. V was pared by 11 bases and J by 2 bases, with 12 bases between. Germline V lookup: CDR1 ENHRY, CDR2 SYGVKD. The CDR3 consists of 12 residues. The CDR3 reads CAVTSGNTEAFF. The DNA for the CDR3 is TGTGCCGTCACGTCGGGTAACACTGAAGCTTTCTTT.

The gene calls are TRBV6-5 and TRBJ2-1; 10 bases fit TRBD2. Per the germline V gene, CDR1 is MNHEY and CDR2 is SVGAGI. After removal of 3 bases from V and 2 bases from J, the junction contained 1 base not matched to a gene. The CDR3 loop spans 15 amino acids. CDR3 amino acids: CASSYGTSAYNEQFF. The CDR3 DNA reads TGTGCCAGCAGTTATGGGACTAGCGCCTACAATGAGCAGTTCTTC.